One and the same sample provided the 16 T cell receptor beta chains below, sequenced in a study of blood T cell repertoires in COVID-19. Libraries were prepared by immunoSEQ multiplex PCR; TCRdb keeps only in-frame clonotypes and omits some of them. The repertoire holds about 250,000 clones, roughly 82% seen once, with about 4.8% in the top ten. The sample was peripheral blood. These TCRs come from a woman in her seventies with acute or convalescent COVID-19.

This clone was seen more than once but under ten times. CDR3 coding DNA: TGCAGTGCTAGTTCCTCGGGGACGGGAGGCTACTATGGCTACACCTTC. Protein product: CSASSSGTGGYYGYTF. The V call is TRBV20-1, the J call TRBJ1-2; a possible D gene is TRBD1 (5 bases). Deletions cut 3 bases from V and 3 bases from J, with 20 bases between. CDR3 length: 16 residues. Germline CDR1 is DFQATT and CDR2 is SNEGSKA (reference sequence).

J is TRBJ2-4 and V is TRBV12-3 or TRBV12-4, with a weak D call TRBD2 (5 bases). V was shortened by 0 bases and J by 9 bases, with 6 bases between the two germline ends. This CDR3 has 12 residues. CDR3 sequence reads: CASSLARAIQYF. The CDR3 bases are TGTGCCAGCAGTTTAGCGAGGGCCATTCAGTACTTC.

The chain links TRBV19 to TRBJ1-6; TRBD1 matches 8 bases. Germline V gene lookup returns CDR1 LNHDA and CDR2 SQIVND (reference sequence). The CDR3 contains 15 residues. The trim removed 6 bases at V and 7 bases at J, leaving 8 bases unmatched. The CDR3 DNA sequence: TGTGCCAGTAGAGCCGACAGGGGTGAGAATTCACCCCTCCACTTT. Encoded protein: CASRADRGENSPLHF.

The CDR3, as DNA: TGTGCCAGCAGTTACACATTAGGGGAGCTGTTTTTT. Residues: CASSYTLGELFF. The chain combines TRBV6-2 or TRBV6-3 with TRBJ2-2; D remains ambiguous. Germline lookup yields CDR1 MNHEY and CDR2 SVGEGT. The CDR3 totals 12 residues. The V and J ends lost 2 bases and 8 bases respectively, with 6 bases between them.

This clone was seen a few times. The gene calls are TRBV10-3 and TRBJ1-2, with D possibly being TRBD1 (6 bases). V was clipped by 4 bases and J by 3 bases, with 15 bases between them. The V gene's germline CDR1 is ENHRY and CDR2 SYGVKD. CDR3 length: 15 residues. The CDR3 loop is CAISATAKGDYGYTF. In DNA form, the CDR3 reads TGTGCCATCAGTGCTACGGCTAAGGGGGACTATGGCTACACCTTC.

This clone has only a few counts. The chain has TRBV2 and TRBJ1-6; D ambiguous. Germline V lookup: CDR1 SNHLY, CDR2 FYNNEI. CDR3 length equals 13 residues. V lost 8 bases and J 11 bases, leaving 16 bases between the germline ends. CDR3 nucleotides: TGTGCCAGCTGGGCCGCACCTGATACACCCCTCCACTTT. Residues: CASWAAPDTPLHF.

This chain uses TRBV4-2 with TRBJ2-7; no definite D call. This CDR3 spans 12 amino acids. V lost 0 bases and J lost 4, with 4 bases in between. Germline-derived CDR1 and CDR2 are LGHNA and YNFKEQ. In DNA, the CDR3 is TGTGCCAGCAGCCAAGATCTATACGAGCAGTACTTC. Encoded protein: CASSQDLYEQYF.

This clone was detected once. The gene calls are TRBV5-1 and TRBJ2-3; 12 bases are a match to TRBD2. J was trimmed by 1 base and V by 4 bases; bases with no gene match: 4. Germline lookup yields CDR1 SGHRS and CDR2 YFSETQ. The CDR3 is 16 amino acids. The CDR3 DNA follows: TGCGCCAGCAGCCCGGGACTAGCGGGCCGCACAGATACGCAGTATTTT. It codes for CASSPGLAGRTDTQYF.

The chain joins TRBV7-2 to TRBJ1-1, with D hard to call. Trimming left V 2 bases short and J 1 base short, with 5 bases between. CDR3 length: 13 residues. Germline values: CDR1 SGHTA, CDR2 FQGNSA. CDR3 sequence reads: CASSLTRNTEAFF. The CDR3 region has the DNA TGTGCCAGCAGCTTAACCAGGAACACTGAAGCTTTCTTT.

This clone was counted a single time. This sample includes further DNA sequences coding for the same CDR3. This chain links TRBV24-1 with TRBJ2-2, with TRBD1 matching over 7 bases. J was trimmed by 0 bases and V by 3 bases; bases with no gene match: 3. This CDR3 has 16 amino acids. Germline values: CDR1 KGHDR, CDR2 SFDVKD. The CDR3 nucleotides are TGTGCCACCAGTGATAGGACAGGTTCGAACACCGGGGAGCTGTTTTTT. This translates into CATSDRTGSNTGELFF.

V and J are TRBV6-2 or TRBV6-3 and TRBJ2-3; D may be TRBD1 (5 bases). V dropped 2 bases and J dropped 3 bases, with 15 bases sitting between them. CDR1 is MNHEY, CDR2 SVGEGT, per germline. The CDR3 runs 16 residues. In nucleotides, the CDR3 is TGTGCCAGCAGTTACAGAAGGGTAGGGGTTACAGATACGCAGTATTTT. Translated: CASSYRRVGVTDTQYF.

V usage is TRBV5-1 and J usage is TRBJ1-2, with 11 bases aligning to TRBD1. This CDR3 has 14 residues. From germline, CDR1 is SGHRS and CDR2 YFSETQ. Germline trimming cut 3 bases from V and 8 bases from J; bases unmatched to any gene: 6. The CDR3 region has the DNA TGCGCCAGCAGCTCCGGACAGGGGGCGTGGGGCTACACCTTC. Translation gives CASSSGQGAWGYTF.

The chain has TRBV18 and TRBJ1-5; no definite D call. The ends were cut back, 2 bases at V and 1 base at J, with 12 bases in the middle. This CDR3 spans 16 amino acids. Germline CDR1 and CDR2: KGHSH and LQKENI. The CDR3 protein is CASSPKQAGSNQPQHF. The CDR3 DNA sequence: TGTGCCAGCTCACCAAAGCAAGCAGGAAGCAATCAGCCCCAGCATTTT.

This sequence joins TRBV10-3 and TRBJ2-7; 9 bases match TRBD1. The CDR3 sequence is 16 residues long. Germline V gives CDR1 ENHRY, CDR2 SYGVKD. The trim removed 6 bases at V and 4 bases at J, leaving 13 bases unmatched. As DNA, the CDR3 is TGTGCCATCAGCCCCTCGAAGGGACAGGGAGAGTACGAGCAGTACTTC. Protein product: CAISPSKGQGEYEQYF.

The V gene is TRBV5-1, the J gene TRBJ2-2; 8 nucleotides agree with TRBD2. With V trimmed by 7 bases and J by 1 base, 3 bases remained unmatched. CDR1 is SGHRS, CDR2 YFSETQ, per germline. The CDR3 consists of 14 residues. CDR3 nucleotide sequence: TGCGCCAGCCAGCGGGGGCAGAACACCGGGGAGCTGTTTTTT. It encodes CASQRGQNTGELFF.

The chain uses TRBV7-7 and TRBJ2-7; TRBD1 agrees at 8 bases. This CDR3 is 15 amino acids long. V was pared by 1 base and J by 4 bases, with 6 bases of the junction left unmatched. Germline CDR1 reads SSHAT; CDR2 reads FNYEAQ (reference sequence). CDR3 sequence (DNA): TGTGCCAGCAGCTTAGGCAGGGGGCTAGGATACGAGCAGTACTTC. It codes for CASSLGRGLGYEQYF.